The rows below give T cell receptor beta chains drawn from one sample of a study of blood T cell repertoires in COVID-19. Method: immunoSEQ multiplex PCR; TCRdb's copy keeps in-frame clones and lacks some. Here the sample spans approximately 190,000 clones, almost 85% being singletons. The sequencing input was peripheral blood. Receptors originate from a woman in her 70s with active or convalescent COVID-19. CDR3s include the opening cysteine and the closing phenylalanine or tryptophan. The D gene is left open where the match is weak. Clone size, where shown, is once, few, many, or a class for clones that have expanded.

clone_size j_call d_call v_call cdr3_aa cdr3_nt
- TRBJ1-3 TRBD1 TRBV28 CASSIRGIGNTIYF TGTGCCAGCAGCATCAGGGGGATAGGAAACACCATATATTTT
- TRBJ2-3 TRBD1 TRBV7-6 CASSLLGTGSTDTQYF TGTGCCAGCAGCCTCCTCGGGACAGGGAGCACAGATACGCAGTATTTT
- TRBJ1-2 - TRBV6-5 CASKPTETNYGYTF TGTGCCAGCAAACCAACAGAAACTAACTATGGCTACACCTTC
- TRBJ2-7 - TRBV3-1/TRBV3-2 CASISPYYEQYF TGTGCCAGCATCTCCCCCTACTACGAGCAGTACTTC
- TRBJ2-1 TRBD1 TRBV18 CASSATGGEQFF TGTGCCAGCTCGGCGACAGGGGGTGAGCAGTTCTTC
- TRBJ2-3 TRBD2 TRBV7-2 CASSSGLAGGRGTDTQYF TGTGCCAGCAGCTCGGGACTAGCGGGAGGTAGGGGCACAGATACGCAGTATTTT
- TRBJ2-1 TRBD2 TRBV28 CASSVIAGGNEQFF TGTGCCAGCAGTGTGATAGCGGGAGGTAATGAGCAGTTCTTC
- TRBJ2-2 TRBD2 TRBV5-1 CASRGLAGVMGELFF TGCGCCAGCAGAGGACTAGCGGGAGTTATGGGGGAGCTGTTTTTT
- TRBJ2-3 TRBD2 TRBV7-9 CASSPSGRNTDTQYF TGTGCCAGCAGCCCTAGCGGGAGAAACACAGATACGCAGTATTTT
- TRBJ2-3 TRBD2 TRBV4-1 CASSPQAGGADTQYF TGCGCCAGCAGCCCTCAAGCGGGAGGGGCGGATACGCAGTATTTT
- TRBJ2-1 TRBD2 TRBV6-6 CASRRRASGDNEQFF TGTGCCAGCAGGCGCCGGGCTAGCGGAGACAATGAGCAGTTCTTC
- TRBJ1-2 - TRBV23-1 CARSDAGTLERGYTF TGCGCCAGATCCGACGCGGGGACCCTCGAACGAGGCTACACCTTC
- TRBJ2-4 - TRBV4-1 CASSLRPGLEVLAKNIQYF TGCGCCAGCAGCCTACGTCCAGGGCTTGAGGTATTAGCCAAAAACATTCAGTACTTC
- TRBJ2-2 TRBD2 TRBV19 CASNSWGKAGDTGELFF TGTGCCAGTAACTCTTGGGGAAAGGCGGGAGACACCGGGGAGCTGTTTTTT
- TRBJ2-7 TRBD2 TRBV5-1 CASSSPYTRTSGTGAYEQYF TGCGCCAGCAGTTCCCCCTATACTCGGACTAGCGGGACCGGGGCCTACGAGCAGTACTTC
- TRBJ2-2 - TRBV3-1/TRBV3-2 CASSQVRTGELFF TGTGCCAGCAGCCAAGTCCGGACCGGGGAGCTGTTTTTT
- TRBJ1-2 - TRBV20-1 CSASTQGSAVGYTF TGCAGTGCTAGTACGCAGGGGTCGGCAGTCGGCTACACCTTC
few TRBJ2-7 - TRBV5-1 CASSLVAGIVTYEQYF TGCGCCAGCAGCTTGGTGGCAGGCATCGTCACCTACGAGCAGTACTTC
- TRBJ2-2 - TRBV9 CASQNTGELFF TGTGCCAGCCAGAACACCGGGGAGCTGTTTTTT
once TRBJ1-4 TRBD1 TRBV6-4 CASTLTGTDNRKLFF TGTGCCAGCACGCTCACCGGGACAGACAACCGAAAACTGTTTTTT
once TRBJ2-5 TRBD2 TRBV6-5 CASSFLAGGETQYF TGTGCCAGCAGTTTCTTAGCGGGAGGAGAGACCCAGTACTTC
- TRBJ2-7 TRBD2 TRBV15 CATSRGTSGTSHEQYF TGTGCCACCAGCAGAGGTACTAGCGGTACCTCCCACGAGCAGTACTTC
- TRBJ2-7 - TRBV6-5 CASRQQGVTYEQYF TGTGCCAGCAGACAACAAGGAGTTACCTACGAGCAGTACTTC
- TRBJ2-3 TRBD2 TRBV28 CASIPAGVVGDTQYF TGTGCCAGCATCCCCGCGGGAGTAGTTGGAGATACGCAGTATTTT
- TRBJ2-7 TRBD1 TRBV7-9 CASSRTGGQYEQYF TGTGCCAGCAGCCGGACAGGGGGTCAATACGAGCAGTACTTC
- TRBJ2-2 TRBD2 TRBV6-5 CASSWGLAGNTGELFF TGTGCCAGCAGTTGGGGACTAGCGGGCAACACCGGGGAGCTGTTTTTT
once TRBJ1-3 - TRBV13 CASSLPNSGNTIYF TGTGCCAGCAGCTTACCCAACTCTGGAAACACCATATATTTT
- TRBJ1-5 - TRBV7-9 CASSFSSNQPQHF TGTGCCAGCAGCTTTAGTAGCAATCAGCCCCAGCATTTT
- TRBJ2-1 TRBD2 TRBV9 CASSVEGRASYNEQFF TGTGCCAGCAGCGTAGAGGGGAGGGCCTCCTACAATGAGCAGTTCTTC
- TRBJ1-1 - TRBV5-1 CATGGGGNTEAFF TGCGCCACAGGCGGAGGCGGCAACACCGAAGCTTTCTTT
- TRBJ1-1 - TRBV7-3 CASSLMGGLGLAFF TGTGCCAGCAGCTTAATGGGAGGCCTGGGGTTAGCTTTCTTT
once TRBJ2-1 TRBD1 TRBV29-1 CSVARDRANEQFF TGCAGCGTTGCCCGGGACAGGGCGAATGAGCAGTTCTTC
- TRBJ1-6 TRBD1 TRBV30 CAWRDRESSPLHF TGTGCCTGGAGGGACAGGGAAAGTTCACCCCTCCACTTT
- TRBJ1-4 TRBD1 TRBV19 CASSGGTALYEKLFF TGTGCCAGTAGTGGCGGGACAGCTCTATATGAAAAACTGTTTTTT
few TRBJ2-7 - TRBV7-9 CASSLVPSGAYEQYF TGTGCCAGCAGCTTGGTCCCCTCGGGAGCCTACGAGCAGTACTTC
once TRBJ1-6 - TRBV5-1 CASSLQGSYNSPLHF TGCGCCAGCAGCTTGCAGGGGTCCTATAATTCACCCCTCCACTTT
- TRBJ1-1 - TRBV25-1 CASSEGVTGQYTEAFF TGTGCCAGCAGTGAAGGGGTTACGGGACAATACACTGAAGCTTTCTTT
few TRBJ1-1 - TRBV7-3 CASSFRRDTEAFF TGTGCCAGCAGCTTCAGACGGGACACTGAAGCTTTCTTT
- TRBJ2-1 - TRBV19 CASSTPSVNYNEQFF TGTGCCAGTAGTACCCCTAGCGTAAACTACAATGAGCAGTTCTTC
many TRBJ1-1 - TRBV2 CASSGWGEGNTEAFF TGTGCCAGCAGTGGCTGGGGGGAGGGAAACACTGAAGCTTTCTTT
- TRBJ1-1 - TRBV27 CASSLTALYRNTEAFF TGTGCCAGCAGTTTAACAGCATTATACAGGAACACTGAAGCTTTCTTT
- TRBJ2-7 TRBD2 TRBV7-2 CASRRGGSSYEQYF TGTGCCAGCAGACGGGGGGGCTCCTCCTACGAGCAGTACTTC
- TRBJ1-2 - TRBV24-1 CATSDLREDGYTF TGTGCCACCAGTGATTTGAGGGAGGACGGCTACACCTTC
- TRBJ1-6 - TRBV7-2 CASSLTWSSYNSPLHF TGTGCCAGCAGCTTAACGTGGAGCTCCTATAATTCACCCCTCCACTTT
once TRBJ2-2 TRBD1 TRBV28 CASSPRQGANTGELFF TGTGCCAGCAGCCCCCGACAGGGGGCGAACACCGGGGAGCTGTTTTTT
few TRBJ2-3 - TRBV21-1 CASSKGGFKSYCTDTQYF TGTGCCAGCAGCAAGGGGGGGTTCAAGAGTTACTGCACAGATACGCAGTATTTT
- TRBJ1-1 TRBD1 TRBV15 CATKRGQVNTEAFF TGTGCCACCAAGAGGGGACAGGTGAACACTGAAGCTTTCTTT
- TRBJ2-7 TRBD1 TRBV4-2 CASSRGQEAYEQYF TGTGCCAGCAGCCGGGGACAGGAGGCGTACGAGCAGTACTTC
- TRBJ2-3 TRBD2 TRBV7-3 CASSLVVSGRRGDTQYF TGTGCCAGCAGCTTAGTGGTAAGCGGGAGAAGGGGAGATACGCAGTATTTT
- TRBJ2-6 - TRBV19 CASSGGKAGANVLTF TGTGCCAGTAGTGGGGGGAAGGCCGGGGCCAACGTCCTGACTTTC
- TRBJ2-6 - TRBV28 CASSVPGSGANVLTF TGTGCCAGCAGTGTACCGGGCTCTGGGGCCAACGTCCTGACTTTC
- TRBJ2-7 - TRBV11-1 CASSLGPGLTSYEQYF TGTGCCAGCAGCTTAGGCCCTGGACTAACGTCCTACGAGCAGTACTTC
- TRBJ2-1 TRBD1 TRBV7-2 CASSLGTGVRNEQFF TGTGCCAGCAGCTTGGGGACAGGGGTGAGGAATGAGCAGTTCTTC
once TRBJ2-2 TRBD1 TRBV12-3/TRBV12-4 CASSRTGAGELFF TGTGCCAGCAGCCGAACAGGGGCCGGGGAGCTGTTTTTT
few TRBJ2-1 - TRBV20-1 CSASMWEAAYNEQFF TGCAGTGCTAGTATGTGGGAGGCGGCCTACAATGAGCAGTTCTTC
few TRBJ1-6 - TRBV5-1 CASRDSYNSPLHF TGCGCCAGCAGGGACAGCTATAATTCACCCCTCCACTTT
- TRBJ1-1 TRBD1 TRBV19 CASSIDPGQGSTAFF TGTGCCAGTAGTATAGATCCGGGACAGGGATCAACGGCTTTCTTT
- TRBJ2-7 TRBD2 TRBV9 CASSVGAREGPYEQYF TGTGCCAGCAGCGTAGGGGCGCGGGAGGGCCCCTACGAGCAGTACTTC
- TRBJ1-1 - TRBV11-3 CASSLTIRRQVGVVGPEAFF TGTGCCAGCAGCTTAACCATACGACGACAGGTTGGCGTGGTGGGGCCTGAAGCTTTCTTT